The present T cell receptor beta chain was sequenced within a study of shared clonotypes between healthy human individuals. Assay: immunoSEQ multiplex PCR; the TCRdb copy retains only in-frame clones and omits some. The sample has about 770,000 clones, over 55% seen once; the top ten hold around 1.8%. Germline CDR1 and CDR2: MNHNS and SASEGT. This CDR3 region has 17 residues. The ends lost 2 bases at V and 1 base at J; junction bases unmatched: 7. This clone was counted a few times. The material sequenced was memory CD4+ T cells sorted from blood. Subset described: CD45RA-negative fraction. The clonotype comes from a woman younger than 45 in good health. The J gene is TRBJ1-1, the V gene TRBV6-1, with 10 positions matching TRBD1. CDR3 sequence (DNA): TGTGCCAGCAGTGAATTAAGGGACAGGGGTCGGAACACTGAAGCTTTCTTT. Its translation: CASSELRDRGRNTEAFF.